This section outlines one TCR beta chain sequence together with its context. This clone's antigen is unknown. Per-base qualities were not stored, and no clone one base away is much larger. According to the study, the label for this sample's time point signals: week 23, last vaccination. Each vaccine dose, consisting of 300 ug of a 20-mer mutant IDH1 peptide in Montanide, was administered subcutaneously with topical imiquimod. The donors had newly diagnosed IDH1-mutant astrocytomas of WHO grade 3 or 4 that showed loss of nuclear ATRX. The samples were drawn from NOA16, a multicentre, single-arm, open-label phase I trial in Germany that tested a mutant IDH1 peptide vaccine in humans for the first time. Genomic DNA for TCRB sequencing was isolated from EDTA blood with the DNeasy Blood and Tissue Kit. Library creation used the immunoSEQ multiplex PCR assay. Following the manufacturer's protocol, the hsTCRB Kit was used to amplify rearranged TCR beta chain sequences. An Illumina MiSeq was used to sequence the TCRB libraries. Regarding the original processing steps: The proprietary platform of the kit vendor was used for demultiplexing, trimming and gene mapping. The table comes from immuneACCESS by way of TCRdb, which keeps in-frame sequences with V and J called. Part of the clones is missing from these tables; in studies checked, under half for an unresolved V gene and the rest for unknown reasons. Clonal size and the V and J genes are those of that table, whereas D and trimming came from the DNA. The sample yields 50,000 to 60,000 clones; about four fifths were counted once. 5% to 7.5% of the sample belongs to the ten largest clones.

The sample originates from a study of a mutant IDH1 vaccine in newly diagnosed glioma (dated by TCRdb to the early 2020s). Looking at the study overall: Patients received eight vaccinations in weeks 1, 3, 5, 7, 11, 15, 19 and 23, corresponding to visits V03 through V10. Vaccination was initiated 4-6 weeks after radiotherapy alone, or concurrently with temozolomide cycles in the chemotherapy-containing groups. Of the roughly 32 treated patients, 62.5% were male and around 40% were female, and a mean age of 40.4 years was recorded. Before enrollment, patients had received standard therapy of radiotherapy alone, temozolomide alone, or radiochemotherapy with temozolomide; most received the combination. Peripheral blood was drawn at six visits: V03 (baseline), V05, V07, V10, V12 and V13. Longitudinal TCRB deep sequencing was performed for roughly 27 treated patients wherever samples were available for exploratory analyses.

CDR1 MNHEY and CDR2 SVGAGI are derived from the germline V gene. Trimming takes 0 bases from V and 4 bases from J, and the germline ends sit 7 bases apart. The CDR3 sequence holds 13 residues, the cysteine and phenylalanine included. Left in the record is the CDR3 DNA by itself, 39 bases read in frame from the first base. The paper's findings and limits, for the study overall: Across multiple MHC alleles, vaccine-induced immune responses were seen in 85% to 95% of patients. Availability determined which PBMC samples were chosen for TCRB deep sequencing. It was noted by the authors that analyses of patient blood samples could not be reproduced owing to sample limitations. Pseudoprogression appeared unrelated to alterations in the top peripheral T cell clonotypes detected by TCRB sequencing.

Recombination connected TRBV6-5 to TRBJ2-7; no D gene call is confident. The clonotype comes from a man aged 40-49 years with glioma. The material sequenced was PBMCs, taken from a glioma patient whose treatment included an IDH1 peptide vaccine. The CDR3: CASSYSGFYEQYF. The sequenced DNA is TGTGCCAGCAGTTACTCCGGGTTTTACGAGCAGTACTTC.